The 11 T cell receptor beta chains in this list originate from one sample, sequenced in a study of T cells in Graves' hyperthyroidism and ophthalmopathy. From RNA transcripts, TCR beta CDR3 regions were amplified. The HTBI primer set was used in a first-round RT-PCR of the TCR CDR3. TCRdb reanalysed the multiplex PCR reads using MiXCR and keeps one entry per CDR3 protein. In the table there are 550,000 to 700,000 distinct CDR3 sequences, 14% to 15% of which are singletons. The sequencing input was blood. Receptors were obtained from a woman aged 40 to 50 with Graves' ophthalmopathy.

The gene calls are TRBV6-1 and TRBJ2-7; D is uncertain. V was cut by 3 bases and J by 3 bases, with 12 bases left in between. The length of the CDR3 is 14 residues. In germline, CDR1 is MNHNS, CDR2 SASEGT. The CDR3 spells CASSESAGDYEQYF. CDR3 nucleotide sequence: TGTGCCAGCAGTGAGTCGGCAGGAGACTACGAGCAGTACTTC.

This clonotype was found many times. Since the CDR3 does not end with the conserved phenylalanine or tryptophan, this likely comes from a read error. The V gene is TRBV7-9, the J gene TRBJ1-2, with D unresolved. Germline V gene lookup returns CDR1 SEHNR and CDR2 FQNEAQ (reference sequence). The ends were cut back, 0 bases at V and 6 bases at J, with 11 bases in the middle. The CDR3 is 14 amino acids. The CDR3 is CASSLANWQHGYTL. The CDR3 bases are TGTGCCAGCAGCTTAGCGAACTGGCAGCATGGCTACACCCTC.

This clonotype was seen ten or more times. J is TRBJ1-1 and V is TRBV20-1; 8 nucleotides align to TRBD1. The CDR3 extends over 16 amino acids. The germline V gene has CDR1 DFQATT and CDR2 SNEGSKA (reference sequence). J was trimmed by 10 bases and V by 2 bases; bases with no gene match: 18. The CDR3 loop is CSARFDRGPPYAGAFF. As DNA, the CDR3 is TGCAGTGCTAGATTCGACAGGGGCCCGCCGTATGCAGGAGCTTTCTTT.

The chain combines TRBV20-1 with TRBJ1-6; no clear D. CDR1 and CDR2 from the germline V gene are DFQATT and SNEGSKA (reference sequence). V was clipped by 0 bases and J by 9 bases, with 18 bases between them. The CDR3 has 16 residues. The CDR3 region has the DNA TGCAGTGCTAGAGATAGAACAACGGATGGTGGTTCACCCCTCCACTTT. This gives the protein CSARDRTTDGGSPLHF.

This clonotype came up many times. The rearrangement joins TRBV2 to TRBJ2-5, with 10 nucleotides matching TRBD2. V trimming: 3 bases; J trimming: 2 bases; junction bases outside the gene matches: 9. CDR1 and CDR2 from the germline V gene are SNHLY and FYNNEI. The CDR3 covers 17 residues. CDR3: CASSDDLAGVGQETQYF. The CDR3 DNA sequence: TGTGCCAGCAGTGATGATCTAGCGGGAGTTGGACAAGAGACCCAGTACTTC.

V usage is TRBV9 and J usage is TRBJ1-1; 7 bases are a match to TRBD1. This CDR3 has 15 residues. Germline values: CDR1 SGDLS, CDR2 YYNGEE. V shed 1 base, J shed 3 bases, and the junction held 6 bases outside the gene matches. The CDR3 region has the DNA TGTGCCAGCAGCGTATCTTCCACAGGGGACACTGAAGCTTTCTTT. This translates into CASSVSSTGDTEAFF.

This clonotype was counted at least ten times. This chain joins TRBV7-2 and TRBJ2-4; D is uncertain. This CDR3 has 14 amino acids. The germline V gene has CDR1 SGHTA and CDR2 FQGNSA. Deletions cut 7 bases from V and 0 bases from J, with 10 bases between. CDR3 sequence: CASTTSLAKNIQYF. CDR3 sequence (DNA): TGTGCCAGCACAACAAGCCTAGCCAAAAACATTCAGTACTTC.

This clonotype was detected many times. V usage is TRBV7-2 and J usage is TRBJ2-2, with 10 bases that match TRBD1. The J segment lost 7 bases and the V segment lost 4 bases, leaving 3 bases of the junction unmatched. Germline V gene sequence: CDR1 SGHTA, CDR2 FQGNSA. The CDR3 spans 14 residues. CDR3 in DNA: TGTGCCAGCAGCTCCGGGACAGGGGTCGGGGAGCTGTTTTTT. Its protein is CASSSGTGVGELFF.

The gene calls are TRBV4-1 and TRBJ1-5, with D unclear. The germline V gene encodes CDR1 MGHRA and CDR2 YSYEKL. The CDR3 is made up of 13 amino acids. Trimming left V 4 bases short and J 8 bases short, with 12 bases between. This CDR3 is CASSRALEEPQHF. The CDR3 DNA sequence: TGCGCCAGCAGCCGCGCCCTGGAAGAGCCCCAGCATTTT.

This clonotype was found many times. V usage is TRBV28 and J usage is TRBJ2-7, with D unresolved. The CDR3 extends over 12 amino acids. Germline V CDR1 and CDR2: MDHEN, SYDVKM. Trimming pared 4 bases from V and 2 bases from J, leaving 6 bases between. CDR3 region: CASSSIPYEQYF. Here the CDR3 DNA reads TGTGCCAGCAGTTCCATTCCCTACGAGCAGTACTTC.

This clonotype has more than one count but fewer than ten. The chain links TRBV10-1 to TRBJ2-1; 8 bases line up with TRBD2. CDR1 is WNHNN and CDR2 is SYGVQD in the germline V gene (reference sequence). The ends lost 0 bases at V and 0 bases at J; junction bases unmatched: 1. This CDR3 has 16 amino acids. CDR3 bases: TGCGCCAGCAGTGAGTCTACTAGCGGCTCCTACAATGAGCAGTTCTTC. Translating gives CASSESTSGSYNEQFF.